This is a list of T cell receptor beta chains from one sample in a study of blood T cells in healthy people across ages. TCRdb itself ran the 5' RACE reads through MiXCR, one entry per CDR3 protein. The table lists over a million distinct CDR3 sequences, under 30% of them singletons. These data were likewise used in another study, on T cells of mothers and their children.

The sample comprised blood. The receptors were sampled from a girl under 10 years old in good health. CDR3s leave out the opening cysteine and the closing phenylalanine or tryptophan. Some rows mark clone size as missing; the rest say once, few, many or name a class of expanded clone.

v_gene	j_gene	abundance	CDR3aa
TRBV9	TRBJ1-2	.	ANSVGGGQNYGYP
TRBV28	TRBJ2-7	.	ASIQSTGLNEQY
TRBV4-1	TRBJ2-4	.	ASSPFAGPRVDPYQ
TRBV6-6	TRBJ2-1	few	ASRSEEYNEQF
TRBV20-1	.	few	SARDKLWDPYEQY
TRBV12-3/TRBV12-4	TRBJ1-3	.	ASRVPQQAKGNTIY
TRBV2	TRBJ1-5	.	ASSEALGGQGSQPQH
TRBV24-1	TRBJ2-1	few	ASGTGGLPGEQF
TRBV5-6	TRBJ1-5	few	ASSSRFIPNQPQH
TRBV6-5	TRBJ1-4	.	ASSYVGGEKLF
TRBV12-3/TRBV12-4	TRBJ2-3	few	ASSPPGAPKTDTQY
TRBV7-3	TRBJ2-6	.	ASSLRSDAGANVLT
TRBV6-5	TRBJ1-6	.	ASRIKGNSPLH
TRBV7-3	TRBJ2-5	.	ASSLMGGLETQY
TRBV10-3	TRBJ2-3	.	AISEDYTTDTQY
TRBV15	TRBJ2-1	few	ATSRVGGIGNEQF
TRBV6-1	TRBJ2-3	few	ASSEWTDSTDTQY
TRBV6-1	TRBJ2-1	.	ASSNPARDRRKEQF
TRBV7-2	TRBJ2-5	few	ASSSGLRSAETQY
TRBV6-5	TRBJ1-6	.	ASSPLNSPLH
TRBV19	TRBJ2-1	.	ASSIIGDNEQF
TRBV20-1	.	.	SANQGKREINEQF
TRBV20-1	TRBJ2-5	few	SARTLTAQETQY
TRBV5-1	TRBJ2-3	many	ASSSKGGDTDTQY
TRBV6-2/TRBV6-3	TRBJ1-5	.	ASKYTGTGVSNQPQH
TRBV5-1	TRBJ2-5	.	ASSTLGGHQETQY
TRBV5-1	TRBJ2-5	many	ASSLDRRETQY
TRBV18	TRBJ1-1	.	ASSPGTGGEAF
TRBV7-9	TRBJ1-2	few	ASSPTLQELRYGYT
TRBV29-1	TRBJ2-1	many	SVEGGEQGAGRF
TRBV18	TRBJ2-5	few	ASSLSTGGIPQETQY
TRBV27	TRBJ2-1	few	ASSLMSSVGSVEQF
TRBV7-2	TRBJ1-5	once	ASSFMSGQPQH
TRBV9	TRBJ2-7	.	ASSVDLGGGEQY
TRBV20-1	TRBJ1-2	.	SARGSGRRTYGYT
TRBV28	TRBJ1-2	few	ASRAGGDYGYT
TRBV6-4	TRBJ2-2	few	ASSDGPSGTNTGELF
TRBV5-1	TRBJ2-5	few	ASSRSQRAQETQY
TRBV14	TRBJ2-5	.	ASGHGLDGETQY
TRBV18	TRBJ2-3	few	ASSPTETGMEY
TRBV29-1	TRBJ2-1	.	SVGRMQAFRSYNEQF
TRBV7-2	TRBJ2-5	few	ASSLQAGKETQY
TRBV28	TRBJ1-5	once	ASSWTVNQPQH
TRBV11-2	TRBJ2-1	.	ASSLPRLAGGPEQF
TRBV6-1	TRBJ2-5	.	ASRPFLVVGRLETQY
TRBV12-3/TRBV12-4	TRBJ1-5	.	ASSDLRDRGPNQPQH
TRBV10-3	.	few	AIMGAGGFYEQY
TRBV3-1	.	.	ASSQFATHEQY
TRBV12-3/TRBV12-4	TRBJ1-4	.	ASSLPGGQDNEKLF
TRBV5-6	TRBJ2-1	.	ASSGGQGHINEQF
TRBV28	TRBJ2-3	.	ASSLPYGQVGGGDTQY
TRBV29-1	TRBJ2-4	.	SVVGNDDIQY
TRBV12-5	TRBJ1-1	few	ASGLVLERVANTEAF
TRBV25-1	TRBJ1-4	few	ASKDTGHLSEKLF
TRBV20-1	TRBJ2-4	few	SARYRDFNIQY